The present entry profiles one TCR beta chain with its context. The specificity of this receptor is unknown. The record has no base qualities; no much larger clone is one base away. This sample stems from a study of cytomegalovirus exposure and HLA in healthy donors (dated by TCRdb to about 2017). Broadly, across the study: In an earlier analysis of roughly 590 of the donors, 276 Gb of sequence data and 95 million to 130 million unique TCR beta sequences from about 180 million T cells were reported. An early release covering just under 650 HLA-typed donors comprised about 300 gigabases of sequencing data and 65 million to 100 million unique TCR sequences. Of the 300 to 400 genotyped donors, around 81% fell in the genetic ancestry cluster associated with self-reported Caucasian donors. The aim of the study was to test whether cataloging public T cell receptors could identify signatures of past pathogen exposure. Using immunosequencing, the study profiled T cell repertoires from 500 to 800 subjects and related those repertoires to cytomegalovirus serostatus. Along with the roughly 710-subject first cohort, a separate validation cohort of around 120 different subjects was used. To predict cytomegalovirus infection status, the study combined high-throughput TCR immunosequencing, statistical association of individual TCRs with disease status, and machine learning. A later analysis re-examined previously published TCR beta repertoires from more than 650 donors and added high-resolution HLA genotyping to investigate patterns of TCR occurrence. Rather than using new phenotypic data, the later analysis identified candidate immune exposures from TCR beta sequences and from how often those sequences occurred across donors. An earlier analysis of a few hundred of the donors applied high-throughput TCR beta sequencing to assess whether each TCR beta V gene segment acted as functional or pseudogenic. Donor age, sex, ethnicity and CMV serostatus were collected together with the repertoire data. A later genetic analysis took genome-wide SNP genotypes for about 55% of the 666 donors and used that subset as a discovery cohort. All discovery cohort repertoires had been generated on a single sequencing platform. Class I and class II HLA loci were covered by the typing at four-digit resolution. Typing coverage differed by locus: A, B, C, DRB1 and DQB1 were typed in roughly 620-630 donors, DQA1 in about 500, DPA1 in 600 to 610, and DPB1 in about 450. A handful of DR-DQ haplotypes were treated as single units for association and clustering because of strong linkage in the cohort. Among roughly 400 genotyped donors of the cohort, an average of about 240,000 unique TCR beta nucleotide sequences were sequenced per donor, about a sixth of them non-productive.

V is cut by 6 bases and J by 5 bases, and the space between the germline ends is 10 bases. Looking up the germline V gene (reference sequence) yields CDR1 MNHNY and CDR2 SVGAGI. The CDR3 starts with the cysteine, ends with the phenylalanine, and has 13 residues. Solely the CDR3 DNA is kept, with 39 bases framed from the first base. What the authors observed across the whole study: Because the 87-base-pair reads could not distinguish some IMGT-functional V segments, including TRBV6-2 and TRBV6-3, those segments were excluded. A total of 150 to 200 TCR beta chains were listed by the study as associated with cytomegalovirus. The authors suggested that the approach could potentially be extended to other disease states and immunological phenotypes. In a later analysis, most CMV-associated TCR beta chains were found to appear HLA-restricted, with HLA associations seemingly driven largely by CMV exposure. Presence/absence analyses assumed roughly uniform sequencing depth across donors, an assumption that may not hold. Assigning TCR associations to individual alleles was difficult when HLA alleles, especially DR and DQ, strongly co-occurred. A later analysis found that HLA-associated TCR beta chains were more clonally expanded and had lower generation probabilities than equally common non-associated chains. Most TCR sequences were observed very rarely across donors, whereas some public TCRs were present in many individuals. In an earlier analysis of several hundred of the donors, most TCR beta V segments were observed in productive rearrangements about 87% or about 30% of the time, broadly matching IMGT annotations. For the cohort, immune exposure information was limited to CMV serostatus. In vitro tests confirmed that a few of the cytomegalovirus-associated TCR beta chains recognize cytomegalovirus antigens. Because some donors lacked HLA typing at each locus, the association tests relied only on the typed subset. A later analysis reported that several top co-occurrence clusters appeared linked to parvovirus B19, influenza, CMV and Epstein-Barr virus. A later genetic analysis associated a missense DCLRE1C variant with V-gene and J-gene trimming of TCR beta chains, and an independent cohort replicated the association. At a false discovery rate of 0.05, a later analysis linked under 20,000 TCR beta sequences to specific HLA alleles. Because counts were too low, about 18 rarely observed V segments, including chromosome 9 orphons, were excluded from the earlier analysis of some 540 of the donors. A further reported finding was that TCR beta sequences accurately predicted the HLA-A and HLA-B alleles for most subjects in the first cohort. Only TCR beta chains were sequenced in this cohort, and the absence of alpha or paired-chain data limited detectable features. Linkage disequilibrium might explain the correlated functional status among segregating V segments, but an unknown experimental factor could not be excluded. The classifier was reported to diagnose cytomegalovirus status with high specificity and sensitivity in both the original cohort and the validation cohort. According to a later analysis, TCR association rates differed among HLA loci, with DRB1 alleles showing the most associated TCRs and HLA-C alleles showing the fewest. The sequencing pipeline was judged likely to have produced a cluster of highly shared sequence variants as a technical artifact. Compared with the roughly 670-donor mean, donors in an Asian-associated ancestry cluster had fewer N-insertions in productive TCRs, according to a later genetic analysis.

The cohort consisted of 650 to 700 healthy bone marrow donors. At the time of sampling, every cohort member was nominally healthy, though immune exposures that went unrecorded were likely present. The donor tested CMV seronegative, placing the donor among the 350 to 400 seronegative members of the cohort. Every donor gave a peripheral blood sample, and the peripheral blood mononuclear cells from that sample were used for TCR beta sequencing. Genomic DNA was extracted from the blood cell samples with the Qiagen DNeasy Blood Extraction Kit. The library was produced with the immunoSEQ multiplex PCR assay. The multiplex PCR relied on a mix of 60 forward primers for TCR Vbeta segments and 13 reverse primers for TCR Jbeta segments. The CDR3 region of rearranged TCR beta genes was amplified from genomic DNA with a multiplex PCR assay. On the Illumina HiSeq System, the amplified TCR beta libraries were sequenced as 87-base-pair reads. The original methods were these. In a later analysis, around 80 million unique TCR beta chains were counted across the 500 to 850 repertoires, and around 10 million of these chains were shared by at least two donors. Raw reads were error-corrected and collapsed into unique sequences by a nearest-neighbor algorithm in which closely related sequences were merged to remove PCR and sequencing errors. Alignment of CDR3 sequences to IMGT reference sequences was used to assign V, D and J gene segments. Each retained sequence needed at least a six-nucleotide match to both a V gene segment and a J gene segment. Rearrangements were called productive when the CDR3 lacked stop codons and stayed in frame with V and J; all others were non-productive. Following IMGT convention, CDR3 was defined as the stretch from the second conserved V-encoded cysteine to the conserved J-encoded phenylalanine. Sequences without an unambiguous match to a single V gene segment were excluded from the earlier analysis of 450 to 650 of the donors. In an earlier analysis of around 600 of the donors, V segments were called functional above 56.7% productive rearrangements and were called segregating when the between-donor standard deviation exceeded 5%. A statistical classification framework was built for diagnosing cytomegalovirus status from the catalog of TCR beta chain sequences. V and J gene assignment, in a later analysis, came from comparing TCR nucleotide sequences with IMGT/GENE-DB human TR gene sequences. The TCRdist pipeline was used in a later analysis to assign CDR3 sequences and most-parsimonious VDJ recombination scenarios. In a later analysis, each TCR beta chain was defined by its CDR3 amino acid sequence together with its V-gene family, and reads without a unique V-gene family were excluded. To address suspected cross-contamination and a sequencing artifact, a later analysis removed 592 highly shared, low-generation-probability nucleotide sequences. A later analysis calculated a clonal expansion index for each public chain from normalized within-repertoire ranks of inferred template counts. A later analysis computed generation probabilities with a VDJ recombination model fitted to out-of-frame rearrangements, and checked the results against IGoR. In a later analysis, TCR-TCR, TCR-HLA and TCR-CMV co-occurrence was scored with hypergeometric tests, and a repertoire-size bias correction was applied to TCR pairs. False discovery rates were estimated in a later analysis by permuting HLA or CMV assignments 20 times. In a later analysis, co-occurring TCRs were grouped with DBSCAN, and TCRdist sequence similarity was added when clustering was performed within HLA-allele-positive subsets. For co-occurrence clustering, repertoires with fewer than 30,000 or more than 120,000 public chains were excluded, along with five or six repertoires with anomalous nucleotide sharing. The immuneACCESS repertoire file appears here via TCRdb, limited to in-frame rearrangements. These files lack a portion of the clones; in checked studies, under half of the deficit traces to unresolved V genes, and the cause of the others is not known. V and J calls plus clone size are reproduced from that table; the DNA served to infer D and trimming. Counted in this sample were roughly 200,000 clones; around 80% of them appeared once. The top ten clonotypes cover roughly 0.7% of the sample.

Sequences were obtained from PBMCs. The receptor chain draws on TRBV6-6 and TRBJ1-4, with a tentative D gene TRBD1 over 5 matching bases. This clonotype originated in a boy between 2 and 10 years old in good health and CMV-seronegative. CDR3 reads: CASRAGKNEKLFF. The DNA is as follows: TGTGCCAGCAGGGCAGGGAAGAATGAAAAACTGTTTTTT.